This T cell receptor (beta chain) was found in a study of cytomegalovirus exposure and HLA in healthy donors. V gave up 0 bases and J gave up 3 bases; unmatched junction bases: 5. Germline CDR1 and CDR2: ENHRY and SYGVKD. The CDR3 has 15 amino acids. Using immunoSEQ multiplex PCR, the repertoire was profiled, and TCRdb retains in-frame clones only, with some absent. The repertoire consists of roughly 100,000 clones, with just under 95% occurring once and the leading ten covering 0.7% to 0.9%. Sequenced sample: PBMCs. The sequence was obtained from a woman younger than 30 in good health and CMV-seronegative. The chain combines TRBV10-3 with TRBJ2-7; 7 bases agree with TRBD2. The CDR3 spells CAISESGGSLYEQYF. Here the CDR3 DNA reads TGTGCCATCAGTGAGTCGGGCGGGAGTCTCTACGAGCAGTACTTC.